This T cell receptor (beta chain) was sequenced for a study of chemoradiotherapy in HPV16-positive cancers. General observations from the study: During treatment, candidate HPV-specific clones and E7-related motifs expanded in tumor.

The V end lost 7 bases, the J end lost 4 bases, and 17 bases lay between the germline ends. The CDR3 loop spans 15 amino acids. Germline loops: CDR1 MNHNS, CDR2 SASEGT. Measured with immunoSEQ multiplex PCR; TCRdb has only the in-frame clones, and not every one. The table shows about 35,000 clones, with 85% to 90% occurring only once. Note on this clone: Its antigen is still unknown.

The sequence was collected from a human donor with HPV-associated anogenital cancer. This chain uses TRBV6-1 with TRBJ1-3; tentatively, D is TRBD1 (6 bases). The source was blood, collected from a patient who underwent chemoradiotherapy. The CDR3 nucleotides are TGTGCCAGCACCTTAAAGGGAACAGGGGGAAACACCATATATTTT. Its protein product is CASTLKGTGGNTIYF.